These 32 T cell receptor beta chains were sequenced from one sample in a study of CD8+CD57+ T cells in acquired aplastic anemia. Profiling of TCR beta VDJ combinations and CDR3 sequences used genomic DNA as template. A single record per CDR3 protein comes from TCRdb applying MiXCR to the reads. Here the sample spans a few hundred thousand distinct CDR3 sequences, around 60% being singletons. Sample: sorted CD4+, CD8+, or CD8+CD57+ T cells (not recorded which) from PBMCs. The receptors originated from a human donor with severe aplastic anemia or a healthy control (not recorded which).

The chain carries TRBV5-1 and TRBJ1-1, with 8 bases matching TRBD1. Germline CDR1 SGHRS, CDR2 YFSETQ. The ends lost 2 bases at V and 5 bases at J; junction bases unmatched: 11. The CDR3 spans 16 residues. The CDR3 region is CASSFQGDRSRTEAFF. CDR3 nucleotide sequence: TGCGCCAGCAGCTTCCAGGGGGACAGGTCAAGGACTGAAGCTTTCTTT.

This chain uses TRBV7-8 with TRBJ1-3; D is ambiguous. This CDR3 is built from 15 residues. The V end lost 5 bases, the J end lost 0 bases, and 11 bases lay between the germline ends. The germline gives CDR1 SGHVS, CDR2 FQNEAQ. DNA for the CDR3: TGTGCCAGCAGCCCCGGAAGCTCCTCTGGAAACACCATATATTTT. Translating gives CASSPGSSSGNTIYF.

In this sample, this clonotype turned up many times. V and J are TRBV20-1 and TRBJ1-6, with 7 bases identical to TRBD1. Germline assignment: CDR1 DFQATT and CDR2 SNEGSKA (reference sequence). V shed 2 bases, J shed 10 bases, and the junction held 8 bases outside the gene matches. The CDR3 extends over 14 amino acids. The CDR3 here is CSARPRQGYSPLHF. In nucleotides, the CDR3 is TGCAGTGCTAGACCAAGACAGGGTTACTCACCCCTCCACTTT.

The chain combines TRBV5-1 with TRBJ1-1, with TRBD1 matching 10 bases. The CDR3 consists of 15 residues. Germline loops: CDR1 SGHRS, CDR2 YFSETQ. V lost 4 bases to trimming and J lost 0 bases; unmatched junction nucleotides: 3. The CDR3 reads CASSGGTGVNTEAFF. CDR3 bases: TGCGCCAGCAGCGGGGGGACAGGGGTGAACACTGAAGCTTTCTTT.

The chain recombines TRBV10-3 with TRBJ2-7; 7 bases are shared with TRBD2. V shed 1 base, J shed 6 bases, and the junction held 15 bases outside the gene matches. The CDR3 extends over 17 amino acids. Germline V lookup: CDR1 ENHRY, CDR2 SYGVKD. CDR3 DNA: TGTGCCATCAGTGAGTTTGAGGGGAGGGAGTGGGCCGTCGAGCAGTACTTC. It encodes CAISEFEGREWAVEQYF.

This clonotype was picked up many times. This sequence joins TRBV9 and TRBJ2-7, with TRBD1 as a possible D gene (6 bases). CDR3 size: 12 residues. V was shortened by 4 bases and J by 5 bases, with 10 bases between the two germline ends. The germline V gene encodes CDR1 SGDLS and CDR2 YYNGEE. The CDR3 sequence is CASSFTGNEQYF. CDR3 nucleotides: TGTGCCAGCAGCTTCACAGGGAACGAGCAGTACTTC.

There are many counts of this clonotype. The V call is TRBV20-1, the J call TRBJ2-7; 14 bases match TRBD2. Unmatched junction bases numbered 1, after V lost 0 bases and J lost 3 bases. The germline V gene has CDR1 DFQATT and CDR2 SNEGSKA (reference sequence). The CDR3 is 15 residues long. The CDR3 DNA sequence: TGCAGTGCTAGAGAGGGACTAGCGGGGGACTACGAGCAGTACTTC. The encoded protein is CSAREGLAGDYEQYF.

Details on this clonotype: A read error may be the cause here, since a much bigger clone is one base away. The chain couples TRBV2 to TRBJ2-5; D is uncertain. This CDR3 has 18 residues. Germline lookup yields CDR1 SNHLY and CDR2 FYNNEI. The CDR3 protein is CASSAQLNRRGSQETQDF. Here the CDR3 DNA reads TGTGCCAGCAGTGCTCAATTAAATCGTAGAGGAAGTCAAGAGACCCAGGACTTC.

The V call is TRBV7-2, the J call TRBJ2-7; D is unclear. Germline lookup yields CDR1 SGHTA and CDR2 FQGNSA. Between the trimmed V and J ends, which lost 1 base and 9 bases, there was a span of 13 bases. The CDR3 is 13 amino acids. CDR3 nucleotides: TGTGCCAGCAGCTTAGAGCAGACGATGTGGCAGTACTTC. Protein sequence: CASSLEQTMWQYF.

The chain joins TRBV12-3 or TRBV12-4 to TRBJ2-7; the match to TRBD1 covers 8 bases. After removal of 8 bases from V and 2 bases from J, the junction contained 17 bases not matched to a gene. The CDR3 length is 17 residues. The CDR3: CASSTPGTGAMAYEQYF. The DNA for the CDR3 is TGTGCCAGCTCTACTCCCGGGACAGGCGCTATGGCCTACGAGCAGTACTTC.

This chain joins TRBV7-2 and TRBJ2-7; tentative D call: TRBD2 (6 bases). The CDR3 runs 15 residues. The V end was cut by 5 bases, the J end by 4 bases, with 18 bases between. Germline V CDR1 and CDR2: SGHTA, FQGNSA. CDR3 amino acids: CASSPWAGTGYEQYF. In DNA, the CDR3 is TGTGCCAGCAGCCCGTGGGCGGGGACTGGGTACGAGCAGTACTTC.

This clonotype was observed a few times. J is TRBJ2-2 and V is TRBV7-3; D not resolved. Germline loops: CDR1 SGHTA, CDR2 FQGTGA. The ends were cut back, 2 bases at V and 7 bases at J, with 8 bases in the middle. This CDR3 has 13 amino acids. Here the CDR3 reads CASSLPGGGELFF. As DNA, the CDR3 is TGTGCCAGCAGCTTACCTGGCGGCGGGGAGCTGTTTTTT.

The rearrangement joins TRBV7-8 to TRBJ2-1; 10 bases are shared with TRBD1. Germline V gives CDR1 SGHVS, CDR2 FQNEAQ. The CDR3 spans 15 residues. V lost 6 bases, J lost 7 bases, and 9 bases stayed unmatched. DNA of the CDR3: TGTGCCAGCAGTCTAGGGACAGGGGTTATGAATGAGCAGTTCTTC. It yields the protein CASSLGTGVMNEQFF.

This rearrangement joins TRBV2 to TRBJ2-3; no reliable D call. V dropped 8 bases and J dropped 6 bases, with 21 bases sitting between them. CDR3 size: 15 residues. Germline V CDR1 and CDR2: SNHLY, FYNNEI. CDR3 DNA sequence: TGTGCCAGCGGCCCGGACGCGCTTCCACCGGATACGCAGTATTTT. This sequence encodes CASGPDALPPDTQYF.

The chain is built from TRBV20-1 and TRBJ2-3; 8 nucleotides agree with TRBD1. Germline values: CDR1 DFQATT, CDR2 SNEGSKA (reference sequence). The ends lost 4 bases at V and 6 bases at J; junction bases unmatched: 6. The CDR3 is 13 amino acids. The CDR3 DNA sequence: TGCAGTGCTACAGGGGGCCGGGAGGATACGCAGTATTTT. Residues: CSATGGREDTQYF.

The table lists this clonotype with a count of one. The V call is TRBV6-5, the J call TRBJ2-7, with D tentatively TRBD2 (6 bases). The CDR3 runs to 14 residues. V lost 2 bases to trimming and J lost 0 bases, with 8 bases between them. Germline V gene data show CDR1 as MNHEY and CDR2 as SVGAGI. The CDR3 DNA sequence: TGTGCCAGCAGTTACGGCGGGAACTCCTACGAGCAGTACTTC. Translation gives CASSYGGNSYEQYF.

The chain uses TRBV7-3 and TRBJ2-1; 14 positions match TRBD2. The CDR3 is 18 amino acids. CDR1 is SGHTA and CDR2 is FQGTGA in the germline V gene. V lost 5 bases and J lost 5; bases outside the gene matches: 11. CDR3 protein: CASSQGLAGVRLNNEQFF. In DNA, the CDR3 is TGTGCCAGCAGCCAGGGACTAGCGGGGGTACGCCTTAACAATGAGCAGTTCTTC.

The rearrangement joins TRBV7-3 to TRBJ2-2; TRBD1 might be the D (6 bases). The V end was cut by 5 bases, the J end by 1 base, with 11 bases between. The CDR3 has 15 amino acids. Germline-derived CDR1 and CDR2 are SGHTA and FQGTGA. CDR3 sequence: CASSTTGRNTGELFF. CDR3 sequence (DNA): TGTGCCAGCAGCACCACAGGGAGGAACACCGGGGAGCTGTTTTTT.

On this clonotype itself: A much larger clonotype is one base distant, so this may be a read error. This rearrangement joins TRBV19 to TRBJ2-5; 7 bases agree with TRBD2. Germline loops: CDR1 LNHDA, CDR2 SQIVND (reference sequence). V gave up 7 bases and J gave up 5 bases; unmatched junction bases: 10. The CDR3 runs 14 residues. The CDR3 region is CASMSGGTFETQYF. The CDR3 nucleotides read TGTGCCAGTATGTCGGGGGGAACCTTCGAGACCCAGTACTTC.

The chain links TRBV2 to TRBJ2-7; the D gene is possibly TRBD2 (6 bases). CDR3 size: 14 residues. Germline V gives CDR1 SNHLY, CDR2 FYNNEI. Trimming took off 7 bases at V and 7 bases at J, with 20 bases between the two ends. The CDR3 spells CASTGDASPGEQYF. DNA of the CDR3: TGTGCCAGCACGGGGGACGCCAGCCCGGGGGAGCAGTACTTC. Filled out from reference TRBV2 and TRBJ2-7, the complete variable domain reads EPEVTQTPSHQVTQMGQEVILRCVPISNHLYFYWYRQILGQKVEFLVSFYNNEISEKSEIFDDQFSVERPDGSNFTLKIRSTKLEDSAMYFCASTGDASPGEQYFGPGTRLTVT.

In this sample, this clonotype turned up a few times. The rearrangement joins TRBV7-3 to TRBJ2-7; 12 bases are a match to TRBD1. After removal of 5 bases from V and 12 bases from J, the junction contained 11 bases not matched to a gene. This CDR3 has 14 amino acids. The V gene's germline CDR1 is SGHTA and CDR2 FQGTGA. CDR3 sequence reads: CASSGGDRGRGRYF. As DNA, the CDR3 is TGTGCCAGCAGCGGAGGGGACAGGGGGCGCGGTCGGTACTTC. Complete variable domain (other parts from reference TRBV7-3 and TRBJ2-7): GAGVSQTPSNKVTEKGKYVELRCDPISGHTALYWYRQSLGQGPEFLIYFQGTGAADDSGLPNDRFFAVRPEGSVSTLKIQRTERGDSAVYLCASSGGDRGRGRYFGPGTRLTVT.

The rearrangement uses TRBV10-3 and TRBJ2-7; possibly TRBD1 for D (5 bases). CDR3 size: 14 residues. Germline loops: CDR1 ENHRY, CDR2 SYGVKD. With 10 bases removed from V and 5 bases from J, the gap between germline ends came to 21 bases. CDR3 residues: CATLPHETVDEQYF. The CDR3 coding sequence is TGTGCCACCTTGCCTCACGAGACAGTGGACGAGCAGTACTTC.

This clonotype was counted many times. V usage is TRBV7-9 and J usage is TRBJ2-1, with 12 bases identical to TRBD1. Germline assignment: CDR1 SEHNR and CDR2 FQNEAQ (reference sequence). After removal of 4 bases from V and 6 bases from J, the junction contained 7 bases not matched to a gene. The length of the CDR3 is 16 residues. The CDR3 DNA follows: TGTGCCAGCAGCTCACCGGGACAGGGGGCATTCAATGAGCAGTTCTTC. It specifies CASSSPGQGAFNEQFF.

This rearrangement joins TRBV10-3 to TRBJ1-2; possible D gene TRBD1, 6 bases. The CDR3 length is 17 residues. The V end lost 2 bases, the J end lost 7 bases, and 23 bases lay between the germline ends. Germline loops: CDR1 ENHRY, CDR2 SYGVKD. CDR3: CAISEAGAGASTLGYTF. The CDR3 region has the DNA TGTGCCATCAGTGAGGCGGGTGCAGGGGCCAGTACCCTTGGCTACACCTTC.

The chain couples TRBV24-1 to TRBJ2-3; D perhaps matches TRBD1 (6 bases). The CDR3 runs 15 residues. The V end lost 7 bases, the J end lost 0 bases, and 13 bases lay between the germline ends. Per the germline V gene, CDR1 is KGHDR and CDR2 is SFDVKD. CDR3 in DNA: TGTGCCACCAGCATAGGGGGAATCAGCACAGATACGCAGTATTTT. Encoded protein: CATSIGGISTDTQYF.

V gene TRBV7-8 combines with J gene TRBJ2-1; D is ambiguous. CDR1 is SGHVS, CDR2 FQNEAQ, per germline. CDR3 length: 11 residues. The V and J ends lost 4 bases and 5 bases respectively, with 3 bases between them. The CDR3 nucleotides are TGTGCCAGCAGCTCGGACAATGAGCAGTTCTTC. It translates to CASSSDNEQFF. Together with reference TRBV7-8 and TRBJ2-1, the CDR3 gives the full variable domain: GAGVSQSPRYKVAKRGQDVALRCDPISGHVSLFWYQQALGQGPEFLTYFQNEAQLDKSGLPSDRFFAERPEGSVSTLKIQRTQQEDSAVYLCASSSDNEQFFGPGTRLTVL.

The chain recombines TRBV7-6 with TRBJ2-1; perhaps TRBD1 as D (9 bases). The CDR3 consists of 18 residues. The ends were cut back, 1 base at V and 9 bases at J, with 25 bases in the middle. Germline CDR1 and CDR2: SGHVS and FNYEAQ. The CDR3 DNA sequence: TGTGCCAGCAGCTTAGGACAGGGGGGCGGGGGGTTGTTCAGTGAGCAGTTCTTC. Residues: CASSLGQGGGGLFSEQFF.

The chain combines TRBV7-9 with TRBJ2-5, with 7 bases matching TRBD1. The CDR3 covers 13 residues. V was pared by 6 bases and J by 4 bases, with 5 bases of the junction left unmatched. The germline V gene encodes CDR1 SEHNR and CDR2 FQNEAQ (reference sequence). For the CDR3, the DNA is TGTGCCAGCAGGAGGGGGCTTGCAGAGACCCAGTACTTC. As protein: CASRRGLAETQYF.

This clonotype was counted a few times. This may come from a read error, since a much larger clone is one base off. The chain is built from TRBV12-3 or TRBV12-4 and TRBJ1-4; D is unclear. The CDR3 consists of 11 residues. For the CDR3, the DNA is TGTGCCAGCAGTGTTAACAAAGAGCTGCTTTTT. Its protein is CASSVNKELLF.

This clonotype was recorded only once. The chain combines TRBV20-1 with TRBJ2-7; 10 positions agree with TRBD1. The CDR3 is 14 amino acids. J was trimmed by 3 bases and V by 6 bases; bases with no gene match: 8. The germline CDR1 and CDR2 sequences are DFQATT and SNEGSKA (reference sequence). The CDR3 nucleotides read TGCAGTGCCGGATCCGGGACAGGGGTCTACGAGCAGTACTTC. Its protein product is CSAGSGTGVYEQYF.

This clonotype showed up just a few times. This may be a read error: a much more frequent sequence differs by one nucleotide. The rearrangement uses TRBV5-1 and TRBJ1-1; D not certain. The CDR3 loop spans 15 amino acids. The V gene lost 4 bases and the J gene lost 4 bases, with 17 bases spanning the gap. CDR1 is SGHRS, CDR2 YFSETQ, per germline. The CDR3 region has the DNA TGCGCCAGCAGCCCCGGCGCAAGGGTAGGCACTGAAGCTTTCTTT. This sequence encodes CASSPGARVGTEAFF.

The V gene is TRBV5-8, the J gene TRBJ2-5, with TRBD2 as a possible D gene (5 bases). The CDR3 consists of 12 residues. V was cut by 5 bases and J by 5 bases, with 10 bases left in between. Looked up from germline, CDR1 is SGHTS and CDR2 is YDEGEE. CDR3 sequence (DNA): TGTGCCAGCAGTGAGGGTACGGAGACCCAGTACTTC. It encodes CASSEGTETQYF.